What follows is one T cell receptor beta chain and its context. The sample originates from a study of technical replicates of blood from a few donors. With 1 base removed from V and 3 bases from J, the gap between germline ends came to 11 bases. This CDR3 is 14 amino acids long. CDR1 and CDR2 from the germline V gene are SGHKS and YYEKEE (reference sequence). Some clones are missing from TCRdb's copy, which holds only in-frame ones; the method was immunoSEQ multiplex PCR. The table lists roughly 93,000 clones, approximately 94% of them singletons, with approximately 0.23% in the top ten. V gene TRBV5-5 combines with J gene TRBJ2-7; D ambiguous. The sample consisted of T cells isolated from PBMCs. The source is a human donor in good health. CDR3 in amino acids: CASSLHHRIYEQYF. DNA of the CDR3: TGTGCCAGCAGCTTGCACCACAGAATCTACGAGCAGTACTTC.